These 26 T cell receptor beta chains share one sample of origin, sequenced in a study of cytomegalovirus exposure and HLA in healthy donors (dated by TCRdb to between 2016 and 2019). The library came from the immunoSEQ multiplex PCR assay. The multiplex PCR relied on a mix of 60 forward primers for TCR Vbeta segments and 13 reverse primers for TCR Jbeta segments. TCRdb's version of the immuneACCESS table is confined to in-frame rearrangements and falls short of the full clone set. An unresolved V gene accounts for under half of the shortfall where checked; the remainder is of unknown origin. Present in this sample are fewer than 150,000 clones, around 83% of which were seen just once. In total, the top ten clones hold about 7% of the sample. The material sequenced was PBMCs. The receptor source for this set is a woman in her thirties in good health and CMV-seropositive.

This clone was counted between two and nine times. CDR3 bases: TGTGCCACCCAGACACTGAACACTGAAGCTTTCTTT. Protein product: CATQTLNTEAFF. V usage is TRBV19 and J usage is TRBJ1-1, with D hard to call. This CDR3 is 12 amino acids long. CDR1 and CDR2 (germline): LNHDA, SQIVND (reference sequence). Trimming shortened V by 10 bases and J by 0 bases, and 9 bases separated the two germline ends.

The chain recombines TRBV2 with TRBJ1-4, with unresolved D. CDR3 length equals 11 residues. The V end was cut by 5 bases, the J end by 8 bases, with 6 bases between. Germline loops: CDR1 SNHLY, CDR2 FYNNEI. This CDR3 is CASSLVEKLFF. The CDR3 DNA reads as TGTGCCAGCAGTCTAGTCGAAAAACTGTTTTTT.

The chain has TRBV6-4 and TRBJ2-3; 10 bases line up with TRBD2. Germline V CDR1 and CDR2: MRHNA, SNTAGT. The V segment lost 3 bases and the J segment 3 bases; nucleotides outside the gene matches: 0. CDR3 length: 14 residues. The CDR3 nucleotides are TGTGCCAGCAGTGAGACTAGCGGGACAGATACGCAGTATTTT. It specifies CASSETSGTDTQYF.

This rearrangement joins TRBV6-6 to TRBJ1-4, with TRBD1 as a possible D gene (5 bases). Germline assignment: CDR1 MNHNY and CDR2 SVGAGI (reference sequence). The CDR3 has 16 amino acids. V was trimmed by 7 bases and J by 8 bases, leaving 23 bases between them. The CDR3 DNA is TGTGCCAGCAAAATAATACGGGGGACGGTAGTAGAAAAACTGTTTTTT. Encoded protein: CASKIIRGTVVEKLFF.

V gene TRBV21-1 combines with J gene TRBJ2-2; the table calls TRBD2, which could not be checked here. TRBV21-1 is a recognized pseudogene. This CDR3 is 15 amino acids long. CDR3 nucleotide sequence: TGTGCCCGTACCGGAGAATGGGTCTCCACCGGGGAGCTGTTTTTT. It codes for CARTGEWVSTGELFF.

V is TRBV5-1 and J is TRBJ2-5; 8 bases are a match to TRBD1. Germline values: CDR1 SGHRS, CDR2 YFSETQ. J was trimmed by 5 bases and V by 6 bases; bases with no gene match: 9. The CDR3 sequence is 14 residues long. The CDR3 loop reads CASTPRTGMETQYF. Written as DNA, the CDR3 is TGCGCCAGCACCCCTAGGACAGGGATGGAGACCCAGTACTTC.

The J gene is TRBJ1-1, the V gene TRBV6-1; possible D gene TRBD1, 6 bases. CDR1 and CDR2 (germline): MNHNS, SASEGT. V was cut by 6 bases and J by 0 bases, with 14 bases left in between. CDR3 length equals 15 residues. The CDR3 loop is CASRVGRGLNTEAFF. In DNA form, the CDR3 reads TGTGCCAGCAGGGTAGGCAGGGGCCTGAACACTGAAGCTTTCTTT.

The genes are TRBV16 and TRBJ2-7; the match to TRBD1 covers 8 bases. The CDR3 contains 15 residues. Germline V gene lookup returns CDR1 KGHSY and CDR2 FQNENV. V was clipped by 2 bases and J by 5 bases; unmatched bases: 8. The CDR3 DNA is TGTGCCAGCAGCCAAGGGGGAGGACAGGGAAACGAGCAGTACTTC. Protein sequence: CASSQGGGQGNEQYF.

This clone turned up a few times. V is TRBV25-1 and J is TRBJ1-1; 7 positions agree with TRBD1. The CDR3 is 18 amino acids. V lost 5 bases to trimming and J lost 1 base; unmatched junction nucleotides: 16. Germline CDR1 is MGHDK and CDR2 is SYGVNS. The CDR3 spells CASSKAVGQGERNTEAFF. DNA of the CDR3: TGTGCCAGCAGTAAAGCGGTAGGGCAGGGGGAAAGGAACACTGAAGCTTTCTTT.

CDR3 in amino acids: CAISRPSGGRVTDTQYF. The CDR3 region has the DNA TGTGCCATCAGTCGTCCTAGCGGGGGGCGGGTCACAGATACGCAGTATTTT. The V gene is TRBV10-3, the J gene TRBJ2-3; 11 nucleotides agree with TRBD2. With V trimmed by 5 bases and J by 2 bases, 9 bases remained unmatched. There are 17 residues in the CDR3. CDR1 is ENHRY, CDR2 SYGVKD, per germline.

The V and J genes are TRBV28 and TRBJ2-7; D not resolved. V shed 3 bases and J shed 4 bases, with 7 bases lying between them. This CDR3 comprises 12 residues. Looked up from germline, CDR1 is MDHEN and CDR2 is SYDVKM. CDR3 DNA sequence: TGTGCCAGCAGTTTCGCCAGGTACGAGCAGTACTTC. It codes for CASSFARYEQYF.

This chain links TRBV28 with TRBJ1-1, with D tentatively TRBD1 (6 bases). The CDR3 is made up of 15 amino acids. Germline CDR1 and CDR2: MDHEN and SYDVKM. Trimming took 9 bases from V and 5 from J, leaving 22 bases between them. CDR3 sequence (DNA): TGTGCCAGTACGGGACATCTTCTGGGGCGGACTGAAGCTTTCTTT. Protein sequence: CASTGHLLGRTEAFF.

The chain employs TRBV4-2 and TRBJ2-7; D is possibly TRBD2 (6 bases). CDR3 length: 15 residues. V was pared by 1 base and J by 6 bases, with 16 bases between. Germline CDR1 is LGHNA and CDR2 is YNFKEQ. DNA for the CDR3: TGTGCCAGCAGCCAAGGCCGGGACTCTCCCGCCGAGCAGTACTTC. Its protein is CASSQGRDSPAEQYF.

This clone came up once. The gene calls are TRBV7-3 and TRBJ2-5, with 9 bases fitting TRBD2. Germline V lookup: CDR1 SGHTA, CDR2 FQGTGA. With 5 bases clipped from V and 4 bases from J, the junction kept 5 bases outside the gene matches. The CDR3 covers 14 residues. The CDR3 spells CASSPAGGGETQYF. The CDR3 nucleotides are TGTGCCAGCAGCCCAGCGGGGGGAGGAGAGACCCAGTACTTC.

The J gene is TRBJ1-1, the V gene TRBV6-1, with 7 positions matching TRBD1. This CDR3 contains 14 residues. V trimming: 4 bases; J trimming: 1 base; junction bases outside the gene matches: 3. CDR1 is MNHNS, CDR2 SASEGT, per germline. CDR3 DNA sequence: TGTGCCAGCAGTGCAACAGGGGCGAACACTGAAGCTTTCTTT. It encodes CASSATGANTEAFF.

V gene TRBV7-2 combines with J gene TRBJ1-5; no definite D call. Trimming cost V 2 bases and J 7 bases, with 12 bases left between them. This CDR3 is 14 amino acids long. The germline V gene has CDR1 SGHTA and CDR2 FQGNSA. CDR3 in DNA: TGTGCCAGCAGCTTACGTCATCGGGAGCAGCCCCAGCATTTT. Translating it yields CASSLRHREQPQHF.

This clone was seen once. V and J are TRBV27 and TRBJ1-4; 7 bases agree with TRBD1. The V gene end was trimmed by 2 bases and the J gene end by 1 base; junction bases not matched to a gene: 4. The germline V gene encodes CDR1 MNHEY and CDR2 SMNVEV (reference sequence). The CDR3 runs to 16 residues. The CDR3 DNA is TGTGCCAGCAGTTTAAGACAGGGATTAACTAATGAAAAACTGTTTTTT. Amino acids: CASSLRQGLTNEKLFF. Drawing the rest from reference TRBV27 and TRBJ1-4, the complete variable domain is EAQVTQNPRYLITVTGKKLTVTCSQNMNHEYMSWYRQDPGLGLRQIYYSMNVEVTDKGDVPEGYKVSRKEKRNFPLILESPSPNQTSLYFCASSLRQGLTNEKLFFGSGTQLSVL.

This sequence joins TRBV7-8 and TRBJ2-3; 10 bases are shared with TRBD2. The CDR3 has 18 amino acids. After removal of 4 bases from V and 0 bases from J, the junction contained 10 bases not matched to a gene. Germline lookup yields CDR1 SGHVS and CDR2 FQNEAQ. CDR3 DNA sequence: TGTGCCAGCAGCTACCCAGCGGGGGGGCCGCCTAGCACAGATACGCAGTATTTT. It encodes CASSYPAGGPPSTDTQYF.

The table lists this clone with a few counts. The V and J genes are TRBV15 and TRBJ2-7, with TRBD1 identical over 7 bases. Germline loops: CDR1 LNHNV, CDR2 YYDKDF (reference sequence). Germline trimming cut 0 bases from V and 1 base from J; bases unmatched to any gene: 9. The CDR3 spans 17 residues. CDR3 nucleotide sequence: TGTGCCACCAGCAGAGATCTATCGCCCAGGGGGTCCTACGAGCAGTACTTC. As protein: CATSRDLSPRGSYEQYF.

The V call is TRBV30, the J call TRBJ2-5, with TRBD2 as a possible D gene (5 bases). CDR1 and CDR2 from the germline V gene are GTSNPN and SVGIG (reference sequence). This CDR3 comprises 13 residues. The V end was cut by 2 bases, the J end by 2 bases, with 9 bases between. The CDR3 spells CAWSSGNQETQYF. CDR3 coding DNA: TGTGCCTGGAGTAGCGGAAATCAAGAGACCCAGTACTTC.

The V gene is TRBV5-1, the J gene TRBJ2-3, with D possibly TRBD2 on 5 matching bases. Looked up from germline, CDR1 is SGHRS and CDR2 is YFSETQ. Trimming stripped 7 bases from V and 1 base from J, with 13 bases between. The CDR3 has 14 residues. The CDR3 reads CASSTRTGTDTQYF. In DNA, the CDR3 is TGCGCCAGCTCCACCCGGACTGGCACAGATACGCAGTATTTT.

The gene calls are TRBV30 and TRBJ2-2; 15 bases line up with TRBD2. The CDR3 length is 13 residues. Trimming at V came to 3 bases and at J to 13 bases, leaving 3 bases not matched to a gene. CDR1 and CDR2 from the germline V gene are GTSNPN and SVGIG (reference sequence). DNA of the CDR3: TGTGCCTGGAGGGGACTAGCGGGAGGTGGGCTGTTTTTT. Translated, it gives CAWRGLAGGGLFF.

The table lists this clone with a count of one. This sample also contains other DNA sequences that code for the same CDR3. CDR3 in amino acids: CASSILAGGSYEQYF. DNA of the CDR3: TGTGCCAGTAGTATACTAGCGGGAGGCAGTTACGAGCAGTACTTC. The chain carries TRBV19 and TRBJ2-7; 11 nucleotides align to TRBD2. Trimming at V came to 2 bases and at J to 4 bases, leaving 4 bases not matched to a gene. The CDR3 is 15 residues long. The germline gives CDR1 LNHDA, CDR2 SQIVND (reference sequence).

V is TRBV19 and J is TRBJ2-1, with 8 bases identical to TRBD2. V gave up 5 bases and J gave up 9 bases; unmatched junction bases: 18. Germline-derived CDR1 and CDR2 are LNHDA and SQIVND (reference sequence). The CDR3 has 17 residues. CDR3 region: CASSGQGIAGPTAEQFF. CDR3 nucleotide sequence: TGTGCCAGTAGTGGCCAGGGGATAGCGGGACCCACCGCTGAGCAGTTCTTC.

The chain's CDR3 is CASSANGGELFF. DNA of the CDR3: TGTGCCAGCAGCGCGAACGGCGGGGAGCTGTTTTTT. The chain is built from TRBV5-6 and TRBJ2-2; D unresolved. CDR1 and CDR2 from the germline V gene are SGHDT and YYEEEE. The CDR3 sequence is 12 residues long. Trimming took 4 bases from V and 7 from J, leaving 8 bases between them.

The DNA for the CDR3 is TGTGCCAGCAGCACCCCTAGTCGTGGTATGAACACTGAAGCTTTCTTT. Amino acid sequence: CASSTPSRGMNTEAFF. The gene calls are TRBV9 and TRBJ1-1; D uncertain. V lost 4 bases to trimming and J lost 0 bases, with 16 bases between them. CDR3 size: 16 residues. From germline, CDR1 is SGDLS and CDR2 YYNGEE. The variable domain in full, completed from reference TRBV9 and TRBJ1-1, reads DSGVTQTPKHLITATGQRVTLRCSPRSGDLSVYWYQQSLDQGLQFLIQYYNGEERAKGNILERFSAQQFPDLHSELNLSSLELGDSALYFCASSTPSRGMNTEAFFGQGTRLTVV.